A selection of T cell receptor beta chains follows, all from one sample in a study of shared clonotypes between healthy human individuals. Assay used: immunoSEQ multiplex PCR; TCRdb lists only in-frame clones, some missing. The sample lists roughly 96,000 clones, roughly 45% seen once, with over 12% in the top ten. The sequenced sample consisted of PBMCs. Receptor source: a woman aged 40 to 50 in good health. Some clones in this sample may be carry-over from other donors' samples. Each CDR3 is given with its conserved first and last residue. Each record gives: V gene, clone size, D gene, CDR3 length, J gene, CDR3 DNA, CDR3 protein. D genes are given only for firm matches. Clone size, where shown, is once, few, many, or a class for clones that have expanded.

TRBV4-2	NA	TRBD1	14	TRBJ2-7	TGTGCCAGCAGCCTCCGACAGGGGCACTACGAGCAGTACTTC	CASSLRQGHYEQYF
TRBV28	NA	TRBD1	15	TRBJ2-7	TGTGCCAGCCTACACAAGGGGGCGCTTCCCTACGAGCAGTACTTC	CASLHKGALPYEQYF
TRBV7-9	many	TRBD1	14	TRBJ2-3	TGTGCCAGCAGCACCGACAGGGGGGCAGATACGCAGTATTTT	CASSTDRGADTQYF
TRBV28	many	TRBD2	15	TRBJ2-1	TGTGCCAGCACTCCTAGCGGGGGGAACTACAATGAGCAGTTCTTC	CASTPSGGNYNEQFF
TRBV2	few	NA	14	TRBJ2-3	TGTGCCAGCAGTGTTGAGGGCCTCTCAGATACGCAGTATTTT	CASSVEGLSDTQYF
TRBV6-5	NA	NA	15	TRBJ2-7	TGTGCCAGCAGTTACGCAGCAAGCAGGGCCTACGAGCAGTACTTC	CASSYAASRAYEQYF
TRBV29-1	many	TRBD2	12	TRBJ2-7	TGCAGCGCGGGGGGGCTACACGACGAGCAGTACTTC	CSAGGLHDEQYF
TRBV10-2	few	NA	14	TRBJ2-2	TGCGCCAGCAGTGAGAGGGTGGACACCGGGGAGCTGTTTTTT	CASSERVDTGELFF
TRBV5-4	few	NA	16	TRBJ2-2	TGTGCCAGCAGCTTGGGACTAGTGACGAGCACCGGGGAGCTGTTTTTT	CASSLGLVTSTGELFF
TRBV5-6	NA	TRBD1	13	TRBJ1-4	TGTGCCAGCACCGTCGGGACAGGGGAAAAACTGTTTTTT	CASTVGTGEKLFF
TRBV10-3	once	NA	12	TRBJ1-2	TGTGCCAGCAGTGAGGGTAACTATGGCTACACCTTC	CASSEGNYGYTF
TRBV7-3	few	NA	15	TRBJ2-7	TGTGCCAGCAGCCCCGGTGCTGGAGGGTTCTACGAGCAGTACTTC	CASSPGAGGFYEQYF
TRBV6-5	NA	TRBD1	16	TRBJ2-5	TGTGCCAGCAGTTACGTGACAGGGAACCCCAGGGAGACCCAGTACTTC	CASSYVTGNPRETQYF
TRBV4-1	many	NA	14	TRBJ1-5	TGCGCCAGCAGCCAAGGGCAGGGAAATCAGCCCCAGCATTTT	CASSQGQGNQPQHF
TRBV5-1	NA	NA	10	TRBJ2-6	TGCGCCAGCAGGGGCAACGTCCTGACTTTC	CASRGNVLTF
TRBV2	NA	NA	12	TRBJ2-1	TGTGCCAGCAGTGGGCAGGGATACGAGCAGTTCTTC	CASSGQGYEQFF